The sequence of this T cell receptor (beta chain) was determined in a study of blood T cell repertoires in COVID-19. Study background: COVID-19 samples collected from the United States, Italy and Spain covered acute and convalescent phases. PBMCs, B-cell-depleted T cells, or T cells provided the cDNA or gDNA that made up the material.

Original methodology: Estimation of nucleated cell counts was performed using reference gene primer amplification. Sequencing was performed with immunoSEQ multiplex PCR; in TCRdb, only in-frame clones are kept and a portion is missing. The DNA gave D and trimming, while V, J and clone size come from that table. This sample has roughly 62,000 clones, with nearly 80% found just once. V was cut by 2 bases and J by 4 bases, with 8 bases left in between. CDR3 length: 13 amino acids. Germline CDR1 and CDR2: SNHLY and FYNNEI. The sample consisted of peripheral blood. The chain combines TRBV2 with TRBJ1-1; D is undetermined. This clonotype was sampled from a human donor in a cohort sampled during active COVID-19. The CDR3 nucleotides are TGTGCCAGCAGTGAACGGGGTTTCACTGAAGCTTTCTTT. Its protein product is CASSERGFTEAFF.